Below, 5 T cell receptor beta chains from the same sample are listed, as sequenced in a study of cytomegalovirus exposure and HLA in healthy donors. Data came from immunoSEQ multiplex PCR; TCRdb stores just in-frame clones and leaves some out. The sample lists around 60,000 clones; 85% to 95% were seen once. Sequencing was carried out using PBMCs. The receptors were sampled from a woman aged 18-29 years in good health and CMV-seropositive.

The chain couples TRBV14 to TRBJ2-2; a possible D gene is TRBD2 (5 bases). Deletions cut 0 bases from V and 6 bases from J, with 17 bases between. The CDR3 sequence is 17 residues long. Germline lookup yields CDR1 SGHDN and CDR2 FVKESK. Here the CDR3 reads CASSQDIGPLGAGELFF. In nucleotides, the CDR3 is TGTGCCAGCAGCCAAGATATAGGGCCACTCGGGGCCGGGGAGCTGTTTTTT.

This chain links TRBV7-6 with TRBJ2-3; TRBD1 matches at 8 bases. The CDR3 runs 14 residues. CDR1 is SGHVS and CDR2 is FNYEAQ in the germline V gene. Losses at the gene ends were 3 bases for V and 3 bases for J; bases not matched to a gene: 2. This CDR3 is CASSLDRVTDTQYF. Here the CDR3 DNA reads TGTGCCAGCAGCTTGGACAGGGTAACAGATACGCAGTATTTT. The full variable domain, rest sourced from reference TRBV7-6 and TRBJ2-3, is GAGVSQSPRYKVTKRGQDVALRCDPISGHVSLYWYRQALGQGPEFLTYFNYEAQQDKSGLPNDRFSAERPEGSISTLTIQRTEQRDSAMYRCASSLDRVTDTQYFGPGTRLTVL.

The chain is built from TRBV12-2 and TRBJ2-7; the table's D call TRBD1 went unverified against the DNA. TRBV12-2 is noted as a pseudogene. This CDR3 region has 17 residues. CDR3 sequence (DNA): TGTGCAAGTCGCATCCTTCTGGGGGACAGAGCCTCCTACGAGCAGTACTTC. This codes for CASRILLGDRASYEQYF.

The V call is TRBV28, the J call TRBJ1-5, with a tentative D call TRBD1 (6 bases). Trimming left V 8 bases short and J 11 bases short, with 16 bases between. Germline loops: CDR1 MDHEN, CDR2 SYDVKM. The CDR3 is made up of 12 amino acids. In DNA, the CDR3 is TGTGCCAGCGACAGGTACAATGTGGCCCAGCATTTT. Its protein is CASDRYNVAQHF.

V is TRBV27 and J is TRBJ2-3, with D unresolved. V dropped 7 bases and J dropped 8 bases, with 19 bases sitting between them. This CDR3 region has 14 residues. The germline CDR1 and CDR2 sequences are MNHEY and SMNVEV (reference sequence). The chain's CDR3 is CASTSIGTLGTQYF. CDR3 DNA sequence: TGTGCCAGCACCTCCATAGGAACGCTAGGTACGCAGTATTTT.